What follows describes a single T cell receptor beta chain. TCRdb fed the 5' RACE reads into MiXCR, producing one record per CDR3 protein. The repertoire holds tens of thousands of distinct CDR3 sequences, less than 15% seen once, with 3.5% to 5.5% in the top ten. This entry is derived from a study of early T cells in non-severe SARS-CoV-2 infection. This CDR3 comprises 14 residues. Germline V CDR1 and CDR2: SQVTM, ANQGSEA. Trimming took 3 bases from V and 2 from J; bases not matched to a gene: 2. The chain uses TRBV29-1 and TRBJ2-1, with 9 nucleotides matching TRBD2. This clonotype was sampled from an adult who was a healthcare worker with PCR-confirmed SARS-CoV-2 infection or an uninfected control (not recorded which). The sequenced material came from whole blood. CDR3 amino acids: CSVDSGSTYNEQFF. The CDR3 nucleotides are TGCAGCGTTGATAGCGGGAGCACCTACAATGAGCAGTTCTTC.